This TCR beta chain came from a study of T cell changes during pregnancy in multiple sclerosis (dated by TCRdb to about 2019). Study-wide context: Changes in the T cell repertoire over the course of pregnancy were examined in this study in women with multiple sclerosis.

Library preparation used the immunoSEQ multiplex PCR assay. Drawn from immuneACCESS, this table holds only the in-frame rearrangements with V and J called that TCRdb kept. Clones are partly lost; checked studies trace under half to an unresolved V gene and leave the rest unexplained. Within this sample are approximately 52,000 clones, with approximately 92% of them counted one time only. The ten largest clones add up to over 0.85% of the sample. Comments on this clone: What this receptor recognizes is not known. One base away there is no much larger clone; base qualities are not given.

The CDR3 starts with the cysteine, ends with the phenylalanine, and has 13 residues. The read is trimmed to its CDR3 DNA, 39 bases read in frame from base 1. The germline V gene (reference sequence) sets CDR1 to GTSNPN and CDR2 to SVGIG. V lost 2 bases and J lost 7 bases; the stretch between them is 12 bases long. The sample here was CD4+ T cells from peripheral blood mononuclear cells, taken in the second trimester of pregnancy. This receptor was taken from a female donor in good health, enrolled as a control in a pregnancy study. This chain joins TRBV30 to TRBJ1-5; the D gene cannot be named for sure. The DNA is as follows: TGTGCCTGGAGTAAGGAGGGCGGGCAGCCCCAGCATTTT. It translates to CAWSKEGGQPQHF.